The subject of this entry is one T cell receptor (beta chain). The entry originates in a study of blood T cell repertoires in COVID-19. Looking at the study overall: The origin of the acute and convalescent COVID-19 samples was the United States, Italy and Spain. The analysed material was cDNA or gDNA that came from T cells, B-cell-depleted T cells, or PBMCs.

The CDR3 contains 17 residues. Per the original data handling: Researchers report that nucleated cell counts were estimated from reference gene primer amplification. Measured with immunoSEQ multiplex PCR; TCRdb has only the in-frame clones, and not every one. The V and J calls and the clone size are those of that table, but D and trimming were determined from the DNA. The table has 160,000 or so clones, roughly 93% seen once; the top ten hold roughly 2.1%. The specimen was peripheral blood. This receptor was identified in a man younger than 35 with acute or convalescent COVID-19. The chain has TRBV21-1 and TRBJ2-5; the table's TRBD1 call for D was not verified on the DNA. TRBV21-1 is a pseudogene segment. CDR3 in DNA: TGTGCCAGCAGCAAAGCCTGGCAGGGGGCTATCCAAGAGACCCAGTACTTC. Residues: CASSKAWQGAIQETQYF.